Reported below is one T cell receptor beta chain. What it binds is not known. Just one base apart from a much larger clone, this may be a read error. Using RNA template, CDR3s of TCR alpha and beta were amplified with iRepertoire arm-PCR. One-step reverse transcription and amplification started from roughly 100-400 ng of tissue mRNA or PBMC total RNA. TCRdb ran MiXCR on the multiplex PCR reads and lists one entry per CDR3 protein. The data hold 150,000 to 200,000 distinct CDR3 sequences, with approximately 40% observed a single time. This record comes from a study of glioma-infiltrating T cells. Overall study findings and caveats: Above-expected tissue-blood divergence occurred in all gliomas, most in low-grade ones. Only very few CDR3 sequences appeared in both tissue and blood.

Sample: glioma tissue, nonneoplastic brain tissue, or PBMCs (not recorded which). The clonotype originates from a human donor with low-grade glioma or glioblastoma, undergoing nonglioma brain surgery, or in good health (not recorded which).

CDR3 DNA: TGTGCCAGCACGGTCCCTAGCGGGACAAACACCGTGGAGCTGTTTTTT. Its protein product is CASTVPSGTNTVELFF. The J gene is TRBJ2-2, the V gene TRBV6-6; 9 nucleotides line up with TRBD2. The CDR3 has 16 residues. Germline values: CDR1 MNHNY, CDR2 SVGAGI (reference sequence).